The subject of this entry is one T cell receptor (beta chain). The ends were cut back, 1 base at V and 5 bases at J, with 6 bases in the middle. The CDR3 has 13 residues. CDR1 and CDR2 from the germline V gene are LNHNV and YYDKDF (reference sequence). This sample was taken from a study of technical replicates of blood from a few donors. Assay used: immunoSEQ multiplex PCR; TCRdb lists only in-frame clones, some missing. The sample contains under 95,000 clones, 90% to 95% of which appear only once. The receptor was isolated from a human donor in good health. The V call is TRBV15, the J call TRBJ1-5, with D unclear. The sequencing sample was made of T cells isolated from PBMCs. CDR3 in amino acids: CATSRVFDQPQHF. CDR3 bases: TGTGCCACCAGCAGAGTATTTGATCAGCCCCAGCATTTT.